This TCR beta chain is from a study of blood T cell repertoires in COVID-19. Study overall: Acute and convalescent COVID-19 specimens originated in the United States, Italy and Spain. From T cells, B-cell-depleted T cells, or PBMCs came the material, which was cDNA or gDNA.

Germline loops: CDR1 SGHRS, CDR2 YFSETQ. The CDR3 length is 15 residues. V lost 2 bases, J lost 7 bases, and 10 bases stayed unmatched. Original processing notes: Quantification of nucleated cells was approximated via reference gene primer amplification. Sequencing used immunoSEQ multiplex PCR; TCRdb keeps in-frame clones, though not all of them. D and trimming come from the DNA, and the V and J calls and clone size come from that table. In the table there are some 42,000 clones, roughly 89% of which are singletons. This receptor was taken from a human donor in a cohort sampled during active COVID-19. The chain recombines TRBV5-1 with TRBJ1-1; TRBD1 matches at 8 bases. Material: peripheral blood. Here the CDR3 reads CASSFDGQGTSEAFF. The DNA of the CDR3 is TGCGCCAGCAGCTTCGACGGACAGGGCACAAGTGAAGCTTTCTTT.